The clone carrying this T cell receptor beta chain was seen a single time. Here immunoSEQ multiplex PCR was the method, and the copy in TCRdb shows in-frame clones only, minus some. The sample yields approximately 150,000 clones, 65% to 85% seen once. These data come from a study of blood T cell repertoires in COVID-19. About the study: T cells, B-cell-depleted T cells, or PBMCs provided the cDNA or gDNA that served as material.

CDR1 and CDR2 (germline): LNHDA, SQIVND (reference sequence). The V end was cut by 6 bases, the J end by 5 bases, with 14 bases between. This CDR3 contains 14 residues. The clonotype was recovered from a woman between 65 and 79 years old who had recovered from COVID-19. The rearrangement joins TRBV19 to TRBJ1-5; a weak D match, TRBD1 (5 bases). The sample taken for sequencing was peripheral blood. The CDR3 spells CASRPGGGHQPQHF. The CDR3 DNA is TGTGCCAGTAGGCCGGGGGGGGGACATCAGCCCCAGCATTTT.